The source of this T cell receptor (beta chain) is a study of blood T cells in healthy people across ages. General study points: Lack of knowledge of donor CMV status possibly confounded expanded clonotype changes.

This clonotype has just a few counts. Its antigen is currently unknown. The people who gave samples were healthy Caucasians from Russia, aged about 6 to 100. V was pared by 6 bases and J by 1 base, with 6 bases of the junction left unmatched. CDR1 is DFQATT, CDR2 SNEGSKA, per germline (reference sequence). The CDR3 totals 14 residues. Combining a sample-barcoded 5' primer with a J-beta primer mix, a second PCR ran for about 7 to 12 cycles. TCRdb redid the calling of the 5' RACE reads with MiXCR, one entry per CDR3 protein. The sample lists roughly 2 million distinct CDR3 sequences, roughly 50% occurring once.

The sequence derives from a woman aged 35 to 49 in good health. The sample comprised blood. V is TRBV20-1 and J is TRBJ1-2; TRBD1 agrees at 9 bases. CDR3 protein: CSAKGQGSNYGYTF. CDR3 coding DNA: TGCAGTGCAAAAGGACAGGGGAGTAACTATGGCTACACCTTC.